This T cell receptor beta chain is from a study of blood T cell repertoires in COVID-19. Looking at the study overall: Before being deemed recovered, Cohort 3 donors had two negative PCRs, clearance, or symptom resolution. Sources were T cells, B-cell-depleted T cells, or PBMCs; the material itself was cDNA or gDNA.

Participants had their cohort set by participant-reported clinical history. The authors' processing: Amplifying reference gene primers gave estimates of nucleated cell counts. The method was immunoSEQ multiplex PCR; TCRdb's version includes in-frame clones alone and lacks a portion of them. That table supplies the V and J calls and clone size; D and trimming were determined from the DNA. The sample records roughly 340,000 clones, approximately 89% being singletons. The germline CDR1 and CDR2 sequences are MGHRA and YSYEKL. This CDR3 is built from 16 residues. V shed 4 bases and J 7 bases; nucleotides not matched to a gene: 6.

The sequencing sample was made of PBMCs or T cells enriched from blood (not recorded which). This chain joins TRBV4-1 and TRBJ2-1; 14 bases are shared with TRBD2. This receptor was obtained from a man aged 40-50 years in a cohort exposed to, infected with or recovered from COVID-19 (not recorded which). The CDR3 loop is CASSPGLAGVGNEQFF. In DNA form, the CDR3 reads TGCGCCAGCAGCCCGGGACTAGCGGGAGTGGGGAATGAGCAGTTCTTC.